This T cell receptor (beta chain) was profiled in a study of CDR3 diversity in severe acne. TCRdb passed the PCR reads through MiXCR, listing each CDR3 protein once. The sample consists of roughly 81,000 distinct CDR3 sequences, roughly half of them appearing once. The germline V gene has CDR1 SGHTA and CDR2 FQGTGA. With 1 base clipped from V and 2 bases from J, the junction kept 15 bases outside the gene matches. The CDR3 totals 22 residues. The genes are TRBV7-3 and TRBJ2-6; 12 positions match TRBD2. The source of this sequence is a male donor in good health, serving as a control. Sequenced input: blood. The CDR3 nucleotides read TGTGCCAGCAGCTTAAGCCCGCTAGCGGGAGGGTGGGGGGCCGCTGGGGCCAACGTCCTGACTTTC. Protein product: CASSLSPLAGGWGAAGANVLTF.